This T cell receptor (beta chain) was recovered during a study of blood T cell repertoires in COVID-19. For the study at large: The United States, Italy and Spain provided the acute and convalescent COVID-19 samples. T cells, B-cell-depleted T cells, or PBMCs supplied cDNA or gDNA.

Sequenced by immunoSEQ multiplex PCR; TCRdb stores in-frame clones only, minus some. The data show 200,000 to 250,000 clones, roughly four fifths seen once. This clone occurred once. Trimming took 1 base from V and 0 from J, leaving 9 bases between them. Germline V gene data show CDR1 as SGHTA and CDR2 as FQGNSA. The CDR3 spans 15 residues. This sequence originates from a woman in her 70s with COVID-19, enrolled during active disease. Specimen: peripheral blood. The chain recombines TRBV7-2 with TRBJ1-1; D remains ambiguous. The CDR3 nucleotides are TGTGCCAGCAGCTTAGTTCGGCGGATGAACACTGAAGCTTTCTTT. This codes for CASSLVRRMNTEAFF.